This is a list of T cell receptor beta chains from one sample in a study of T cells in narcolepsy. The protocol was immunoSEQ multiplex PCR, while the TCRdb copy is restricted to in-frame clones and leaves out a portion. This table has approximately 28,000 clones, 81% appearing once. Input material: memory (CD45RA-) CD4+ T cells from blood. Receptors were obtained from a human donor in good health. The CDR3 runs from the conserved cysteine through the conserved F or W. Each record gives: J gene, V gene, CDR3 protein.

j_gene: TRBJ2-1
v_gene: TRBV25-1
CDR3aa: CASSELGTSLNEQFF

j_gene: TRBJ2-1
v_gene: TRBV5-1
CDR3aa: CASSLEPGQWYNEQFF

j_gene: TRBJ2-7
v_gene: TRBV6-1
CDR3aa: CASSELREGEQYF

j_gene: TRBJ1-6
v_gene: TRBV5-1
CDR3aa: CASSLLGSPLHF

j_gene: TRBJ1-3
v_gene: TRBV6-1
CDR3aa: CASLTGLGNTIYF

j_gene: TRBJ1-5
v_gene: TRBV4-2
CDR3aa: CASSQVSGYSNQPQHF

j_gene: TRBJ2-5
v_gene: TRBV19
CDR3aa: CASSRDQRRETQYF

j_gene: TRBJ1-1
v_gene: TRBV5-1
CDR3aa: CASSSGVNTEAFF

j_gene: TRBJ1-4
v_gene: TRBV20-1
CDR3aa: CSASGNEKLFF

j_gene: TRBJ1-6
v_gene: TRBV10-3
CDR3aa: CAISEGPGSPLHF

j_gene: TRBJ2-1
v_gene: TRBV5-1
CDR3aa: CASSLEWGHNEQFF

j_gene: TRBJ2-3
v_gene: TRBV7-3
CDR3aa: CASSAGQQYTDTQYF

j_gene: TRBJ2-6
v_gene: TRBV6-1
CDR3aa: CASSEALQSSSGANVLTF

j_gene: TRBJ2-3
v_gene: TRBV11-1
CDR3aa: CASSTRTGFSTDTQYF

j_gene: TRBJ2-7
v_gene: TRBV5-1
CDR3aa: CASSPTTSSGEQYF

j_gene: TRBJ2-1
v_gene: TRBV11-3
CDR3aa: CASSLDAQGPYNEQFF

j_gene: TRBJ1-1
v_gene: TRBV30
CDR3aa: CAWTRISEAFF

j_gene: TRBJ1-1
v_gene: TRBV19
CDR3aa: CASSPDRDGTEAFF

j_gene: TRBJ2-7
v_gene: TRBV30
CDR3aa: CAGTWGRGRNEQYF

j_gene: TRBJ2-2
v_gene: TRBV5-1
CDR3aa: CASSPTSANTGELFF

j_gene: TRBJ2-3
v_gene: TRBV11-1
CDR3aa: CASSFTGGPTDTQYF

j_gene: TRBJ2-1
v_gene: TRBV5-8
CDR3aa: CASSSDRSGGRVYNEQFF

j_gene: TRBJ2-7
v_gene: TRBV15
CDR3aa: CATSSLRDRSYEQYF

j_gene: TRBJ1-1
v_gene: TRBV5-1
CDR3aa: CASGVDAGATEAFF

j_gene: TRBJ1-5
v_gene: TRBV10-1
CDR3aa: CASSLGKGQPQHF

j_gene: TRBJ2-6
v_gene: TRBV7-3
CDR3aa: CASSLRSSGANVLTF

j_gene: TRBJ2-7
v_gene: TRBV4-3
CDR3aa: CASSQDNLSGNYEQYF

j_gene: TRBJ1-3
v_gene: TRBV5-1
CDR3aa: CASSLAGTGPGNTIYF

j_gene: TRBJ1-2
v_gene: TRBV6-5
CDR3aa: CASSPGTTGIRGYTF

j_gene: NA
v_gene: TRBV7-2
CDR3aa: CASSSVSGEPYEQYF

j_gene: TRBJ1-1
v_gene: TRBV11-3
CDR3aa: CASSLGEGTEAFF

j_gene: TRBJ2-1
v_gene: TRBV30
CDR3aa: CAWSLWGGLNEQFF

j_gene: TRBJ1-3
v_gene: TRBV19
CDR3aa: CASSIGFNPGNTIYF

j_gene: TRBJ2-1
v_gene: TRBV2
CDR3aa: CASRGTANEQFF

j_gene: TRBJ2-2
v_gene: TRBV5-5
CDR3aa: CASSFEYRTGELFF

j_gene: TRBJ1-2
v_gene: TRBV7-2
CDR3aa: CASSLVGTGGSGYTF

j_gene: TRBJ2-1
v_gene: TRBV7-2
CDR3aa: CASSLAGALNEQFF

j_gene: TRBJ2-7
v_gene: TRBV21-1
CDR3aa: CASSKGVEACEQYF

j_gene: TRBJ2-3
v_gene: TRBV18
CDR3aa: CASSPGIASTDTQYF

j_gene: TRBJ1-3
v_gene: TRBV28
CDR3aa: CASRWGQRNSGNTIYF

j_gene: TRBJ2-4
v_gene: TRBV30
CDR3aa: CAWGSRTGMFDIQYF

j_gene: TRBJ2-5
v_gene: TRBV9
CDR3aa: CASSVDPGVGETQYF

j_gene: TRBJ1-2
v_gene: TRBV18
CDR3aa: CASSPDGVVGGYTF

j_gene: TRBJ2-7
v_gene: TRBV6-5
CDR3aa: CASSSNRGLSSYEQYF

j_gene: TRBJ1-5
v_gene: TRBV27
CDR3aa: CASTQNQPQHF

j_gene: TRBJ1-1
v_gene: TRBV15
CDR3aa: CATSRGRANTEAFF

j_gene: TRBJ1-5
v_gene: TRBV30
CDR3aa: CAWSGQGYSNQPQHF

j_gene: TRBJ2-3
v_gene: TRBV5-4
CDR3aa: CASRNPANQDTQYF

j_gene: TRBJ2-7
v_gene: TRBV27
CDR3aa: CASSLLVNGGTYEQYF

j_gene: TRBJ2-2
v_gene: TRBV10-3
CDR3aa: CAISERAGENTGELFF

j_gene: TRBJ2-3
v_gene: TRBV7-3
CDR3aa: CASSPTGPDTQYF

j_gene: TRBJ1-2
v_gene: TRBV5-1
CDR3aa: CASSETDSYGYTF

j_gene: TRBJ2-3
v_gene: TRBV30
CDR3aa: CAWTWASTDTQYF

j_gene: TRBJ2-3
v_gene: TRBV30
CDR3aa: CALISEITDTQYF

j_gene: TRBJ1-1
v_gene: TRBV11-2
CDR3aa: CASNSYARGAKNTEAFF

j_gene: TRBJ2-1
v_gene: TRBV6-9
CDR3aa: CASSLPGQNYNEQFF

j_gene: TRBJ2-7
v_gene: TRBV6-1
CDR3aa: CASSGTGVPYEQYF

j_gene: TRBJ2-2
v_gene: TRBV25-1
CDR3aa: CASSEYLAGANTGELFF

j_gene: TRBJ2-1
v_gene: TRBV10-2
CDR3aa: CASTGLAGVSYNEQFF